The text below deals with one T cell receptor (beta chain). Recovery among Cohort 3 donors was established by two negative PCRs, clearance, or symptom resolution. Generated by immunoSEQ multiplex PCR, the TCRdb table keeps only in-frame clones and is missing some. The repertoire holds almost 250,000 clones, with about 87% as singletons. The source of the sample is a study of blood T cell repertoires in COVID-19. About the research overall: Material from acute and convalescent COVID-19 was sourced from the United States, Italy and Spain. The analysed material was cDNA or gDNA that came from T cells, B-cell-depleted T cells, or PBMCs.

Germline-derived CDR1 and CDR2 are LGHDT and YNNKEL (reference sequence). This CDR3 spans 18 amino acids. With 4 bases clipped from V and 4 bases from J, the junction kept 14 bases outside the gene matches. The chain couples TRBV3-1 (or the pseudogene TRBV3-2) to TRBJ2-3; 10 bases are a match to TRBD2. Sequenced: PBMCs or T cells enriched from blood (not recorded which). This TCR derives from a woman aged 50 to 60 who had recovered from COVID-19. CDR3: CASSRLGSSGSTADTQYF. Written as DNA, the CDR3 is TGTGCCAGCAGCCGCTTGGGATCTAGCGGGAGTACCGCAGATACGCAGTATTTT.